This TCR beta chain was profiled in a study of cytomegalovirus exposure and HLA in healthy donors. General observations from the study: The tendency of first-cohort TCR clusters to co-occur in the 95 to 150 validation repertoires was the finding of a later analysis. In vitro assays verified that a few CMV-associated chains recognized CMV antigens specifically.

The method was immunoSEQ multiplex PCR; TCRdb's version includes in-frame clones alone and lacks a portion of them. The data contain more than 200,000 clones, roughly 90% of them singletons. This clone appeared a single time. No antigen is known for it. V lost 0 bases, J lost 7 bases, and 4 bases stayed unmatched. Germline values: CDR1 SGHTA, CDR2 FQGNSA. The CDR3 contains 14 residues. The TCR originated in a young man in good health and CMV-seropositive. The sample taken for sequencing was PBMCs. The genes are TRBV7-2 and TRBJ2-7, with 9 bases matching TRBD2. The CDR3 region is CASSLASGRVEQYF. DNA of the CDR3: TGTGCCAGCAGCTTAGCTAGCGGGAGAGTGGAGCAGTACTTC.